The rows below give T cell receptor beta chains drawn from one sample of a study of blood T cell repertoires in COVID-19. Sequencing was performed with immunoSEQ multiplex PCR; in TCRdb, only in-frame clones are kept and a portion is missing. The profile covers approximately 330,000 clones, with around 91% appearing a single time and approximately 0.98% taken by the ten largest. Sequences were obtained from peripheral blood. The receptors were sampled from a woman aged 40 to 50 with COVID-19, enrolled during active disease. Each CDR3 is given with its conserved first and last residue. The order of the fields is CDR3 protein, CDR3 DNA, D gene, J gene, clone size, V gene. The D gene is left open where the match is weak. Not all rows give a size; the values are once, few, many and, for expanded clones, a class.

CASSSGTGELFF TGCGCCAGCAGCTCCGGCACCGGGGAGCTGTTTTTT NA TRBJ2-2 NA TRBV5-1
CASSLRGQGADTGELFF TGTGCCAGCAGTTTAAGGGGTCAGGGGGCTGACACCGGGGAGCTGTTTTTT TRBD1 TRBJ2-2 NA TRBV27
CASSPGTASNSPLHF TGTGCCAGCTCACCAGGGACAGCTAGTAATTCACCCCTCCACTTT TRBD1 TRBJ1-6 NA TRBV18
CASRETRDHTEAFF TGTGCCAGCCGAGAAACGAGGGATCACACTGAAGCTTTCTTT NA TRBJ1-1 NA TRBV27
CASSSRGTGELFF TGTGCCAGTAGTAGCCGAGGGACCGGGGAGCTGTTTTTT NA TRBJ2-2 NA TRBV19
CASSRILAGADTQYF TGCGCCAGCAGCCGTATACTAGCGGGGGCCGATACGCAGTATTTT TRBD2 TRBJ2-3 NA TRBV5-1
CASSLGEGSNQPQHF TGTGCCAGCAGCTTAGGTGAGGGAAGCAATCAGCCCCAGCATTTT NA TRBJ1-5 NA TRBV7-2
CASSSGQGGIHEKLFF TGTGCCAGCAGTTCGGGACAGGGAGGAATTCATGAAAAACTGTTTTTT TRBD1 TRBJ1-4 NA TRBV28
CASSLIRTGGPNYGYTF TGTGCCAGCAGCTTAATAAGGACAGGGGGTCCTAACTATGGCTACACCTTC TRBD1 TRBJ1-2 NA TRBV7-8
CASSLSSPEQFF TGTGCCAGCAGCCTGTCCTCTCCGGAGCAGTTCTTC NA TRBJ2-1 NA TRBV7-8
CASSHLRGTEAFF TGTGCCAGCAGCCACCTTCGGGGGACTGAAGCTTTCTTT NA TRBJ1-1 once TRBV3-1/TRBV3-2
CASKEGTSGYGYTF TGTGCCAGCAAGGAGGGGACCTCTGGTTATGGCTACACCTTC NA TRBJ1-2 NA TRBV2
CASSKQNRGSYGYTF TGTGCCAGCAGCAAACAGAACAGGGGGAGTTACGGCTACACCTTC TRBD1 TRBJ1-2 NA TRBV9
CASSLKDRLTDTQYF TGTGCCAGCAGTTTAAAGGACAGGTTGACAGATACGCAGTATTTT TRBD1 TRBJ2-3 NA TRBV27
CASSPSFMDRFNEKLFF TGTGCCAGCAGTCCCTCCTTCATGGACAGGTTTAATGAAAAACTGTTTTTT TRBD1 TRBJ1-4 NA TRBV28
CASSWGLAGASYEQYF TGTGCCAGCAGTTGGGGGCTAGCGGGAGCCTCCTACGAGCAGTACTTC TRBD2 TRBJ2-7 NA TRBV6-2/TRBV6-3
CASSLVTRGKLGRETQYF TGTGCCAGCAGCTTAGTCACCAGGGGCAAATTAGGAAGGGAGACCCAGTACTTC NA TRBJ2-5 NA TRBV7-2
CASSPRTRAGELFF TGTGCCAGCTCACCCCGCACGCGGGCCGGGGAGCTGTTTTTT NA TRBJ2-2 NA TRBV18
CASSGTGRHSPLHF TGTGCCAGCAGTGGGACAGGGCGGCATTCACCCCTCCACTTT TRBD1 TRBJ1-6 NA TRBV6-6
CASSSRRQGTSDQPQHF TGTGCCAGCAGTTCTCGAAGGCAGGGGACATCCGATCAGCCCCAGCATTTT NA TRBJ1-5 NA TRBV27
CASSENYEQFF TGTGCCAGCAGTGAAAACTATGAGCAGTTCTTC NA TRBJ2-1 NA TRBV28
CASSLGGVNTGELFF TGTGCCAGCAGCCTCGGCGGGGTGAACACCGGGGAGCTGTTTTTT NA TRBJ2-2 NA TRBV14
CAIIPLGTEAFF TGTGCCATCATCCCCCTCGGCACTGAAGCTTTCTTT NA TRBJ1-1 NA TRBV6-5
CASSLGLAGHNEQFF TGTGCCAGCAGCTTGGGACTAGCGGGACACAATGAGCAGTTCTTC TRBD2 TRBJ2-1 NA TRBV7-2
CASSVGQGANEQFF TGCGCCAGCAGCGTCGGACAGGGGGCCAATGAGCAGTTCTTC TRBD1 TRBJ2-1 NA TRBV5-1
CASSEVDRGNSPLHF TGTGCCAGCAGTGAAGTAGACAGGGGGAATTCACCCCTCCACTTT TRBD1 TRBJ1-6 once TRBV6-1
CSFRTGGITEAFF TGCAGCTTTCGGACAGGGGGTATCACTGAAGCTTTCTTT TRBD1 TRBJ1-1 NA TRBV29-1
CASSLERESADTQYF TGTGCCAGCAGCTTGGAGCGGGAGAGCGCAGATACGCAGTATTTT TRBD2 TRBJ2-3 NA TRBV5-4
CASSQDSSSGVTDTQYF TGTGCCAGCAGCCAAGATTCGTCTAGCGGGGTCACAGATACGCAGTATTTT TRBD2 TRBJ2-3 once TRBV14
CASSLEVGAGELFF TGTGCCAGCAGCTTGGAAGTCGGGGCCGGGGAGCTGTTTTTT NA TRBJ2-2 once TRBV5-5
CASSPQGSGNTIYF TGTGCCAGCAGTCCACAGGGTTCAGGAAACACCATATATTTT NA TRBJ1-3 NA TRBV6-6
CASSLSGYEQYF TGTGCCAGCAGCCTCTCAGGTTACGAGCAGTACTTC NA TRBJ2-7 NA TRBV6-5
CASSPWSGGEKLFF TGTGCCAGCAGCCCCTGGTCAGGTGGTGAAAAACTGTTTTTT NA TRBJ1-4 NA TRBV5-6
CASSDLTGRAVNEQFF TGTGCCAGCAGTGATTTGACAGGGCGCGCGGTCAATGAGCAGTTCTTC TRBD1 TRBJ2-1 NA TRBV6-4
CASSVDGSQDQPQHF TGTGCCAGCAGCGTAGATGGCAGCCAGGATCAGCCCCAGCATTTT NA TRBJ1-5 NA TRBV9
CASSNSGTSDTYEQYF TGTGCCAGCAGCAATTCCGGGACTAGTGACACCTACGAGCAGTACTTC TRBD2 TRBJ2-7 NA TRBV7-9
CASSDRDRYNEQFF TGTGCCAGCAGTGACCGGGACAGATACAATGAGCAGTTCTTC TRBD1 TRBJ2-1 NA TRBV2
CASSFVPGTIKNIQYF TGTGCCAGCAGTTTCGTTCCAGGGACTATCAAAAACATTCAGTACTTC TRBD2 TRBJ2-4 NA TRBV27
CASSAGAYEQYF TGTGCCAGCAGCGCCGGGGCCTACGAGCAGTACTTC NA TRBJ2-7 NA TRBV7-2
CASSPGTGSTIYF TGTGCCAGCAGCCCCGGGACAGGGAGCACCATATATTTT TRBD1 TRBJ1-3 few TRBV5-5
CASSQGQSYGYTF TGTGCCAGCAGCCAGGGACAGTCCTATGGCTACACCTTC TRBD1 TRBJ1-2 NA TRBV14
CAWSVKGIYGYTF TGTGCCTGGAGTGTAAAGGGGATCTATGGCTACACCTTC NA TRBJ1-2 NA TRBV30